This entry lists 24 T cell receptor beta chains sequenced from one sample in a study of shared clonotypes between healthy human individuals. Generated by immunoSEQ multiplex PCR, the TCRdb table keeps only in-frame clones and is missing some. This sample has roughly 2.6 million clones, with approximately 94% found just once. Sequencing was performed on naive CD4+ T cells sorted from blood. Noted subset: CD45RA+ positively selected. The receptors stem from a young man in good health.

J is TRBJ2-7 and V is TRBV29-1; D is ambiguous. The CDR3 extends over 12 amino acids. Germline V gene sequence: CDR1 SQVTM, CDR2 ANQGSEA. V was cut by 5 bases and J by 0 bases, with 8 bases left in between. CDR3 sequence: CSVNRGSYEQYF. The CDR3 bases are TGCAGCGTTAATCGCGGCTCCTACGAGCAGTACTTC.

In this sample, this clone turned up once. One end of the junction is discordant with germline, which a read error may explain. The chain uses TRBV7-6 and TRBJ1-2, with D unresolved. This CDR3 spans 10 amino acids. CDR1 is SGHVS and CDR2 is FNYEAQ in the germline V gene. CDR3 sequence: CASSFRSVPF. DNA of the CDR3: TGTGCCAGCAGCTTCCGATCGGTTCCATTC.

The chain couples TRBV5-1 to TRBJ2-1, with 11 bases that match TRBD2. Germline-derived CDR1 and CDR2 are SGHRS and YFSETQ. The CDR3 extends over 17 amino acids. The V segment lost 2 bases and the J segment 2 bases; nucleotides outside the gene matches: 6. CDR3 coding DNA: TGCGCCAGCAGCTTTGGGGTAGCGGGAGGGACCTACAATGAGCAGTTCTTC. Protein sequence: CASSFGVAGGTYNEQFF.

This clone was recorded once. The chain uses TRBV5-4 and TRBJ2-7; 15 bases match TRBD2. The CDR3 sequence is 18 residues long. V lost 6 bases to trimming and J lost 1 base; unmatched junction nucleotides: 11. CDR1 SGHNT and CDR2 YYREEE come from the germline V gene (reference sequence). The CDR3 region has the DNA TGTGCCAGCATCCTCCCGGGACTAGCGGGAGGAGAATCCTACGAGCAGTACTTC. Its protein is CASILPGLAGGESYEQYF.

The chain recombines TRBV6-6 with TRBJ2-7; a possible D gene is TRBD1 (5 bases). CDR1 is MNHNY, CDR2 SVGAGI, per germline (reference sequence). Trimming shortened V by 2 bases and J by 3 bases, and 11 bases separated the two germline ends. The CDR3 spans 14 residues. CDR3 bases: TGTGCCAGCAGTTACGAGCAGGGAATCTACGAGCAGTACTTC. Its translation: CASSYEQGIYEQYF.

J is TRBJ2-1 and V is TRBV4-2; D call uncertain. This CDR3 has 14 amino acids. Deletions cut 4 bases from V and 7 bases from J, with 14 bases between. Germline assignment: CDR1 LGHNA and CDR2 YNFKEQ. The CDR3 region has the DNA TGTGCCAGCAGCCTTTCAACCCTCGGGAATGAGCAGTTCTTC. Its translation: CASSLSTLGNEQFF.

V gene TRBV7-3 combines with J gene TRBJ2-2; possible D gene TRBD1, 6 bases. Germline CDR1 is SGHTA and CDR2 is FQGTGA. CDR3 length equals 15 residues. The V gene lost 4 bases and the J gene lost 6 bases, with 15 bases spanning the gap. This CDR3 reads CASSSPTGRPGELFF. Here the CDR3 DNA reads TGTGCCAGCAGCTCCCCGACAGGCAGGCCCGGGGAGCTGTTTTTT.

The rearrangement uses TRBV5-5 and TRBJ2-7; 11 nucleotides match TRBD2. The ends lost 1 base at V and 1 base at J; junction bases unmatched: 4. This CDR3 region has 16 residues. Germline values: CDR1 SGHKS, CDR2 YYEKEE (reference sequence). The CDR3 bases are TGTGCCAGCAGCTTGTCCACTAGCGGGGGTTCCTACGAGCAGTACTTC. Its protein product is CASSLSTSGGSYEQYF.

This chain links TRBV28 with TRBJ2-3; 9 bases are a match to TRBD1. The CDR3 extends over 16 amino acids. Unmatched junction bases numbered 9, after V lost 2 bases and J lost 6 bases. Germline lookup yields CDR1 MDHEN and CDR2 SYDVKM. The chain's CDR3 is CASSLNPRTGVDTQYF. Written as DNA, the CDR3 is TGTGCCAGCAGTTTAAACCCGCGGACAGGGGTGGATACGCAGTATTTT. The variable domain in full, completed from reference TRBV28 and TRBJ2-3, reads DVKVTQSSRYLVKRTGEKVFLECVQDMDHENMFWYRQDPGLGLRLIYFSYDVKMKEKGDIPEGYSVSREKKERFSLILESASTNQTSMYLCASSLNPRTGVDTQYFGPGTRLTVL.

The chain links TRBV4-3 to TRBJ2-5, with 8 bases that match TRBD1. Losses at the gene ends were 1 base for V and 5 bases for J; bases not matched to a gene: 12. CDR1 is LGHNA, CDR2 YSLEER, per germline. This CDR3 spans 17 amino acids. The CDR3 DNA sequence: TGCGCCAGCAGCCAAGCGAACAGGGGGGCATACGGGGAGACCCAGTACTTC. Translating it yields CASSQANRGAYGETQYF.

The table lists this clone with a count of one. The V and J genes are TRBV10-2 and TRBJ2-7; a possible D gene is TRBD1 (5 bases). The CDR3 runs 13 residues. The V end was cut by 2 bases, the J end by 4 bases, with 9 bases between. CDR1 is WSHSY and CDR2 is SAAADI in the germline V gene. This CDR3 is CASSEPRAYEQYF. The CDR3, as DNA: TGCGCCAGCAGTGAGCCCAGGGCTTACGAGCAGTACTTC.

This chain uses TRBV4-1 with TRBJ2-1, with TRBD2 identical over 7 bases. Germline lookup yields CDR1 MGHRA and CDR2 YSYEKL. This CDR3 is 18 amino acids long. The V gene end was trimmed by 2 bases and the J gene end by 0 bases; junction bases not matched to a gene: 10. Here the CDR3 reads CASSQTALAASSYNEQFF. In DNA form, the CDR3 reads TGCGCCAGCAGCCAAACCGCCCTAGCGGCAAGCTCCTACAATGAGCAGTTCTTC.

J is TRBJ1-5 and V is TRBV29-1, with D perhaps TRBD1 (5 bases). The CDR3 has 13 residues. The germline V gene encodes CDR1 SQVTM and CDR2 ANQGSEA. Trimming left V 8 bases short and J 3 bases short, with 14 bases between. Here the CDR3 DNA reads TGCAGCACTCAGCAGGGCGCCAATCAGCCCCAGCATTTT. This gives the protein CSTQQGANQPQHF.

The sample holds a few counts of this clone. CDR3 DNA: TGTGCCAGTAGTATGGCAGGGTACGAGCAGTACTTC. This gives the protein CASSMAGYEQYF. The gene calls are TRBV19 and TRBJ2-7; TRBD1 is a possible D gene (5 bases). This CDR3 is built from 12 residues. CDR1 and CDR2 from the germline V gene are LNHDA and SQIVND (reference sequence). Trimming pared 3 bases from V and 4 bases from J, leaving 7 bases between.

Here the CDR3 reads CAWSLGQNQETQYF. For the CDR3, the DNA is TGTGCCTGGAGTCTGGGACAGAACCAAGAGACCCAGTACTTC. The chain uses TRBV30 and TRBJ2-5; 7 bases line up with TRBD1. In germline, CDR1 is GTSNPN, CDR2 SVGIG (reference sequence). The CDR3 totals 14 residues. With V trimmed by 2 bases and J by 0 bases, 3 bases remained unmatched.

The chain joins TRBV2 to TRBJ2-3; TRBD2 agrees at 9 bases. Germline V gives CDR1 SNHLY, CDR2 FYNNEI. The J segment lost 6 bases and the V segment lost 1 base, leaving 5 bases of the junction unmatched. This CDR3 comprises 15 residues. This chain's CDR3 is CASSEDSGRGDTQYF. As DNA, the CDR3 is TGTGCCAGCAGTGAAGATAGCGGGAGAGGGGATACGCAGTATTTT.

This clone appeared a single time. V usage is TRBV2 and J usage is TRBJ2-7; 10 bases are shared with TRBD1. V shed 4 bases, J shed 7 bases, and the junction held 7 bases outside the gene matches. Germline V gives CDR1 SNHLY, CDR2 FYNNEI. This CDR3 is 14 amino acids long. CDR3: CASSGTGGKYEQYF. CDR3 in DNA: TGTGCCAGCAGTGGGACAGGGGGAAAGTATGAGCAGTACTTC.

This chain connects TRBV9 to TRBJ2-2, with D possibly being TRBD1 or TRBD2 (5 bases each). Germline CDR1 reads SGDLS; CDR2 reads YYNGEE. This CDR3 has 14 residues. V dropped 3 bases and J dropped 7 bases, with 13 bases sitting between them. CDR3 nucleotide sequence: TGTGCCAGCAGCGCCAGGGACCGAGGCGGGGAGCTGTTTTTT. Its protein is CASSARDRGGELFF.

CDR3 DNA sequence: TGTGCCACCAGCAGAGATACCAGTCAGGAGACCCAGTACTTC. Translation: CATSRDTSQETQYF. This chain links TRBV15 with TRBJ2-5; D call uncertain. The CDR3 contains 14 residues. The V end was cut by 0 bases, the J end by 5 bases, with 10 bases between. The germline gives CDR1 LNHNV, CDR2 YYDKDF (reference sequence).

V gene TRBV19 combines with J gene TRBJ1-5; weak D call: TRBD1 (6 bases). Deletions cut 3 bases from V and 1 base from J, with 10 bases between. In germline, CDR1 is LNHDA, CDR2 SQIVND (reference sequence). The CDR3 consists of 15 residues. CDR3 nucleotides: TGTGCCAGTAGTATCCGGGGGCCAAGCAATCAGCCCCAGCATTTT. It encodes CASSIRGPSNQPQHF.

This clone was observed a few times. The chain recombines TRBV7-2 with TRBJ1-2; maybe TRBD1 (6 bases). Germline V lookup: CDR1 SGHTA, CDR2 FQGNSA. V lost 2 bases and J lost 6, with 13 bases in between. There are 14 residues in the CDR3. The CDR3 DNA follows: TGTGCCAGCAGCTTAATAGGGTCAGGGGATGGCTACACCTTC. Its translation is CASSLIGSGDGYTF.

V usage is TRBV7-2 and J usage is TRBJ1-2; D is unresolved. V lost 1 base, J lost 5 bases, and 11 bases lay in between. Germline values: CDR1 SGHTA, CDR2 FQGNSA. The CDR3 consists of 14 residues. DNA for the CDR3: TGTGCCAGCAGCTTAGGTGTCAGCCGATATGGCTACACCTTC. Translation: CASSLGVSRYGYTF.

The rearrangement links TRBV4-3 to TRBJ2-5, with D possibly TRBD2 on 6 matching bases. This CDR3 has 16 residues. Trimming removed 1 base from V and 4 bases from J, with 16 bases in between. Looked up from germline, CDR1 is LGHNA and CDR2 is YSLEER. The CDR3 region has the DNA TGCGCCAGCAGCCAAGTTGGCGGGATTGAGGGAGAGACCCAGTACTTC. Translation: CASSQVGGIEGETQYF.

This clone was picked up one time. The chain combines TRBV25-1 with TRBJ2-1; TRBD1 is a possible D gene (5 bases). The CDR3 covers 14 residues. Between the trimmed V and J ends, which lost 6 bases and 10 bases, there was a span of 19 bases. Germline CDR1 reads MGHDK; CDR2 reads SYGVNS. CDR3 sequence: CASRTSNQGGEQFF. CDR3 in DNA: TGTGCCAGCAGAACCTCGAATCAGGGTGGAGAGCAGTTCTTC.